A single sample gave rise to the 23 T cell receptor beta chains below, sequenced in a study of control samples from healthy donors and cancer patients. Sequenced by immunoSEQ multiplex PCR; TCRdb stores in-frame clones only, minus some. The table has some 96,000 clones, more than 85% seen once; the top ten hold 6.5% to 9.5%. Input material: blood. Receptor source: a man younger than 30 in good health.

Here the CDR3 reads CASSLEVLGSAQYF. DNA of the CDR3: TGTGCCAGCAGCTTAGAGGTCTTGGGGTCGGCCCAGTACTTC. The J gene is TRBJ2-5, the V gene TRBV7-3; no clear D. The CDR3 extends over 14 amino acids. Germline V gene sequence: CDR1 SGHTA, CDR2 FQGTGA. The germline V and J ends were trimmed by 2 bases and 9 bases, with 16 bases remaining between them.

The table lists this clone with a count of one. The V gene is TRBV7-2, the J gene TRBJ1-1, with 10 bases matching TRBD1. The trim removed 6 bases at V and 4 bases at J, leaving 8 bases unmatched. CDR1 is SGHTA, CDR2 FQGNSA, per germline. This CDR3 region has 15 residues. The chain's CDR3 is CASSFKTGGVTEAFF. The CDR3 DNA reads as TGTGCCAGCAGTTTTAAGACAGGGGGCGTCACTGAAGCTTTCTTT.

This clone was found once. The CDR3 DNA reads TGTGCCAGCAGTGTAAGCCAGCTTACCGGGGAGCTGTTTTTT. This translates into CASSVSQLTGELFF. The rearrangement links TRBV2 to TRBJ2-2; D not certain. CDR3 length: 14 residues. Trimming left V 4 bases short and J 5 bases short, with 11 bases between. CDR1 and CDR2 from the germline V gene are SNHLY and FYNNEI.

The genes are TRBV15 and TRBJ1-5; weak D call: TRBD1 (5 bases). Trimming took 3 bases from V and 11 from J, leaving 11 bases between them. CDR3 length: 12 amino acids. Per the germline V gene, CDR1 is LNHNV and CDR2 is YYDKDF (reference sequence). The CDR3 nucleotides read TGTGCCACCAGCAGGTTCGGGGGGACCCAGCATTTT. Its protein product is CATSRFGGTQHF.

The table lists this clone with a count of one. This sequence joins TRBV18 and TRBJ2-2, with TRBD1 matching over 9 bases. Germline CDR1 is KGHSH and CDR2 is LQKENI. After removal of 3 bases from V and 9 bases from J, the junction contained 5 bases not matched to a gene. The CDR3 totals 14 residues. CDR3 region: CASSPGTGMRELFF. In nucleotides, the CDR3 is TGTGCCAGCTCACCCGGGACAGGGATGCGGGAGCTGTTTTTT.

The genes are TRBV3-1 (or the pseudogene TRBV3-2) and TRBJ2-7; D remains ambiguous. The CDR3 totals 14 residues. Germline CDR1 reads LGHDT; CDR2 reads YNNKEL (reference sequence). The V end lost 2 bases, the J end lost 0 bases, and 8 bases lay between the germline ends. The CDR3 is CASSQSLDSYEQYF. Here the CDR3 DNA reads TGTGCCAGCAGCCAATCTCTGGACTCCTACGAGCAGTACTTC.

The genes are TRBV4-2 and TRBJ1-2, with 8 bases lining up with TRBD1. The CDR3 sequence is 16 residues long. J gave up 1 base and V 3 bases, and 7 bases lay outside the gene matches. Germline CDR1 and CDR2: LGHNA and YNFKEQ. The CDR3 DNA follows: TGTGCCAGCAGCCATACAGACAGGGGATTTAACTATGGCTACACCTTC. This codes for CASSHTDRGFNYGYTF.

J is TRBJ2-7 and V is TRBV4-1, with 7 bases aligning to TRBD2. From germline, CDR1 is MGHRA and CDR2 YSYEKL. V lost 1 base, J lost 6 bases, and 3 bases stayed unmatched. The CDR3 is made up of 13 amino acids. CDR3 protein: CASSQGSGGEQYF. The CDR3 nucleotides are TGCGCCAGCAGCCAAGGGTCGGGGGGCGAGCAGTACTTC.

The rearrangement uses TRBV19 and TRBJ2-3; D remains unclear. Germline V gives CDR1 LNHDA, CDR2 SQIVND (reference sequence). The V gene lost 1 base and the J gene lost 3 bases, with 8 bases spanning the gap. The CDR3 spans 14 residues. The CDR3 loop reads CASSIGQATDTQYF. CDR3 sequence (DNA): TGTGCCAGTAGTATAGGTCAGGCTACAGATACGCAGTATTTT.

As DNA, the CDR3 is TGTGCCAGCAGCCTCCCCCGGGGGGGGAGGGCGAGTGGCAATCAGCCCCAGCATTTT. As protein: CASSLPRGGRASGNQPQHF. The chain combines TRBV3-1 (or the pseudogene TRBV3-2) with TRBJ1-5; TRBD1 might be the D (5 bases). V lost 4 bases, J lost 2 bases, and 24 bases lay in between. The CDR3 runs to 19 residues. The germline V gene has CDR1 LGHDT and CDR2 YNNKEL (reference sequence).

The rearrangement joins TRBV7-6 to TRBJ1-1, with D hard to call. Trimming left V 0 bases short and J 3 bases short, with 8 bases between. Germline lookup yields CDR1 SGHVS and CDR2 FNYEAQ. The CDR3 is 14 residues long. The CDR3 sequence: CASSLAVGDTEAFF. DNA of the CDR3: TGTGCCAGCAGCTTAGCGGTCGGGGACACTGAAGCTTTCTTT.

The chain recombines TRBV6-5 with TRBJ1-1; 8 positions match TRBD1. Germline V gene sequence: CDR1 MNHEY, CDR2 SVGAGI. V shed 0 bases and J 6 bases; nucleotides not matched to a gene: 9. The CDR3 spans 16 residues. The CDR3 coding sequence is TGTGCCAGCAGTTACTCACGGACAGGGAGGGGGCCTGAAGCTTTCTTT. This sequence encodes CASSYSRTGRGPEAFF.

The rearrangement links TRBV19 to TRBJ1-2; 12 bases agree with TRBD1. Germline V gene data show CDR1 as LNHDA and CDR2 as SQIVND (reference sequence). CDR3 length: 16 amino acids. J lost 4 bases, V lost 1 base, and 4 bases had no gene match. CDR3 sequence (DNA): TGTGCCAGTAGTATAGTAGGGACAGGGGGCTCCTATGGCTACACCTTC. Encoded protein: CASSIVGTGGSYGYTF.

This chain links TRBV6-5 with TRBJ2-7, with D unresolved. Germline lookup yields CDR1 MNHEY and CDR2 SVGAGI. The CDR3 is made up of 15 amino acids. The V gene lost 0 bases and the J gene lost 1 base, with 10 bases spanning the gap. Here the CDR3 reads CASSYSAGGSYEQYF. Here the CDR3 DNA reads TGTGCCAGCAGTTACTCCGCCGGTGGGTCCTACGAGCAGTACTTC.

The chain is built from TRBV12-5 and TRBJ2-2; D is unclear. The CDR3 extends over 13 amino acids. Trimming pared 3 bases from V and 4 bases from J, leaving 6 bases between. Germline V lookup: CDR1 LGHNT, CDR2 FRNRAP. In nucleotides, the CDR3 is TGTGCTAGTGGTTTTCTGGGCACCGGGGAGCTGTTTTTT. Its translation: CASGFLGTGELFF.

This clone was detected only once. The chain joins TRBV11-3 to TRBJ2-7; D is ambiguous. V was pared by 4 bases and J by 5 bases, with 15 bases between. This CDR3 comprises 14 residues. The germline V gene encodes CDR1 SGHNT and CDR2 YENEEA. CDR3 nucleotide sequence: TGTGCCAGCAGCTCCAATTCTGGGATCGACGAGCAGTACTTC. It codes for CASSSNSGIDEQYF. Filled out from reference TRBV11-3 and TRBJ2-7, the complete variable domain reads EAGVVQSPRYKIIEKKQPVAFWCNPISGHNTLYWYLQNLGQGPELLIRYENEEAVDDSQLPKDRFSAERLKGVDSTLKIQPAELGDSAVYLCASSSNSGIDEQYFGPGTRLTVT.

The V call is TRBV30, the J call TRBJ1-1, with D hard to call. This CDR3 spans 13 amino acids. Between the trimmed V and J ends, which lost 4 bases and 1 base, there was a span of 10 bases. Per the germline V gene, CDR1 is GTSNPN and CDR2 is SVGIG (reference sequence). This chain's CDR3 is CAWTPVGNTEAFF. The CDR3, as DNA: TGTGCCTGGACCCCGGTTGGGAACACTGAAGCTTTCTTT. The variable domain in full, with the rest retrieved from reference TRBV30 and TRBJ1-1, is SQTIHQWPATLVQPVGSPLSLECTVEGTSNPNLYWYRQAAGRGLQLLFYSVGIGQISSEVPQNLSASRPQDRQFILSSKKLLLSDSGFYLCAWTPVGNTEAFFGQGTRLTVV.

The chain combines TRBV4-2 with TRBJ1-2; D gene uncertain. V lost 0 bases to trimming and J lost 3 bases, with 11 bases between them. The CDR3 contains 15 residues. Germline V gene data show CDR1 as LGHNA and CDR2 as YNFKEQ. This CDR3 reads CASSQEISADYGYTF. The CDR3 coding sequence is TGTGCCAGCAGCCAAGAGATAAGCGCAGACTATGGCTACACCTTC.

This clone was detected once. The chain employs TRBV5-1 and TRBJ1-2; D is unclear. Germline V gene lookup returns CDR1 SGHRS and CDR2 YFSETQ. The CDR3 spans 14 residues. V was pared by 0 bases and J by 4 bases, with 10 bases between. CDR3 sequence (DNA): TGCGCCAGCAGCTTGGAGGAACAGTTCTATGGCTACACCTTC. This gives the protein CASSLEEQFYGYTF.

This clone was observed once. The chain carries TRBV12-3 or TRBV12-4 and TRBJ2-2; 11 bases map to TRBD2. Trimming at V came to 8 bases and at J to 5 bases, leaving 1 base not matched to a gene. The CDR3 is made up of 13 amino acids. CDR3 amino acids: CASRLAGTGELFF. The CDR3 nucleotides read TGTGCCAGCCGACTAGCGGGGACCGGGGAGCTGTTTTTT.

V and J are TRBV7-8 and TRBJ2-1; 8 bases fit TRBD2. CDR1 SGHVS and CDR2 FQNEAQ come from the germline V gene. Trimming at V came to 2 bases and at J to 7 bases, leaving 16 bases not matched to a gene. This CDR3 is built from 18 residues. CDR3 region: CASSLPSGGRGAWNEQFF. As DNA, the CDR3 is TGTGCCAGCAGCTTACCCTCCGGGGGGCGGGGGGCCTGGAATGAGCAGTTCTTC.

V usage is TRBV7-9 and J usage is TRBJ1-1; no clear D gene. V was shortened by 4 bases and J by 11 bases, with 17 bases between the two germline ends. CDR3 size: 13 residues. Germline CDR1 and CDR2: SEHNR and FQNEAQ (reference sequence). CDR3 sequence: CASSSSTAIQAFF. The CDR3 nucleotides read TGTGCCAGCAGCTCGTCGACCGCCATTCAGGCTTTCTTT.

The V call is TRBV19, the J call TRBJ2-5, with TRBD2 identical over 14 bases. This CDR3 is built from 16 residues. Germline V gene data show CDR1 as LNHDA and CDR2 as SQIVND (reference sequence). The V segment lost 5 bases and the J segment 4 bases; nucleotides outside the gene matches: 6. CDR3 in amino acids: CASSSSGTSGGETQYF. CDR3 in DNA: TGTGCCAGTAGTTCCTCCGGGACTAGCGGGGGAGAGACCCAGTACTTC.